Each of the 14 T cell receptor beta chains below was sequenced from the same sample in a study of blood T cell repertoires in COVID-19. Produced via immunoSEQ multiplex PCR; TCRdb's table is partial and in-frame only. The data contain under 250,000 clones, roughly four fifths of them singletons. Sequenced: peripheral blood. These receptors were obtained from a woman in her 70s with COVID-19, enrolled during active disease.

The sample holds one count of this clone. The CDR3, as DNA: TGTGCCAGCCGCTCCCCGGGGAACACTGAAGCTTTCTTT. Protein: CASRSPGNTEAFF. The chain couples TRBV25-1 to TRBJ1-1; D is ambiguous. Trimming shortened V by 8 bases and J by 1 base, and 11 bases separated the two germline ends. Germline V gene sequence: CDR1 MGHDK, CDR2 SYGVNS. This CDR3 is 13 amino acids long.

This clone was detected only once. V and J are TRBV7-9 and TRBJ2-3, with TRBD1 as a possible D gene (6 bases). Germline V gives CDR1 SEHNR, CDR2 FQNEAQ (reference sequence). V lost 5 bases and J 2 bases, leaving 11 bases between the germline ends. This CDR3 region has 14 residues. The CDR3 bases are TGTGCCAGCAGCCCGACAGGAGCCACAGATACGCAGTATTTT. It specifies CASSPTGATDTQYF.

This chain uses TRBV7-9 with TRBJ1-1; D call uncertain. Trimming cost V 3 bases and J 6 bases, with 14 bases left between them. The germline gives CDR1 SEHNR, CDR2 FQNEAQ (reference sequence). The CDR3 extends over 14 amino acids. As DNA, the CDR3 is TGTGCCAGCAGCTTCCATAACCTCGGGGCTGAAGCTTTCTTT. Translated, it gives CASSFHNLGAEAFF.

V gene TRBV7-8 combines with J gene TRBJ2-1; perhaps TRBD2 as D (6 bases). Germline assignment: CDR1 SGHVS and CDR2 FQNEAQ. V lost 5 bases, J lost 7 bases, and 18 bases lay in between. This CDR3 is built from 15 residues. The CDR3 DNA reads as TGTGCCAGCAGCCTTAGCGGCCCAAAGAGAAATGAGCAGTTCTTC. It encodes CASSLSGPKRNEQFF.

The chain joins TRBV19 to TRBJ2-2; D is unclear. The CDR3 extends over 12 amino acids. Germline V gene sequence: CDR1 LNHDA, CDR2 SQIVND (reference sequence). The germline V and J ends were trimmed by 4 bases and 6 bases, with 6 bases remaining between them. The CDR3 spells CASSTVPGELFF. As DNA, the CDR3 is TGTGCCAGTAGTACAGTCCCCGGGGAGCTGTTTTTT.

The chain recombines TRBV28 with TRBJ2-3; TRBD2 matches 11 bases. Germline assignment: CDR1 MDHEN and CDR2 SYDVKM. The CDR3 length is 14 residues. Losses at the gene ends were 6 bases for V and 4 bases for J; bases not matched to a gene: 3. This CDR3 reads CASSFSGRADTQYF. CDR3 nucleotides: TGTGCCAGCAGCTTTAGCGGGAGGGCAGATACGCAGTATTTT.

This clone was seen a few times. For the CDR3, the DNA is TGTGCCAGCAGCCAAGGGACATTGAACACTGAAGCTTTCTTT. Encoded protein: CASSQGTLNTEAFF. The chain has TRBV3-1 (or the pseudogene TRBV3-2) and TRBJ1-1; tentative D call: TRBD1 (5 bases). Trimming pared 1 base from V and 0 bases from J, leaving 6 bases between. CDR1 is LGHDT, CDR2 YNNKEL, per germline (reference sequence). There are 14 residues in the CDR3.

J is TRBJ1-1 and V is TRBV9; no reliable D call. The V gene's germline CDR1 is SGDLS and CDR2 YYNGEE. V lost 0 bases and J lost 6, with 12 bases in between. CDR3 length: 14 amino acids. As DNA, the CDR3 is TGTGCCAGCAGCGTAGGCCGTGAAACGGCTGAAGCTTTCTTT. Encoded protein: CASSVGRETAEAFF.

The V call is TRBV19, the J call TRBJ2-1; 10 nucleotides align to TRBD1. Trimming took 9 bases from V and 10 from J; bases not matched to a gene: 9. The CDR3 is 13 amino acids. Per germline, CDR1 LNHDA and CDR2 SQIVND (reference sequence). The CDR3 loop reads CASTPRDRGEQFF. DNA for the CDR3: TGTGCCAGCACCCCCCGGGACAGGGGAGAGCAGTTCTTC.

This sequence joins TRBV18 and TRBJ1-5, with TRBD1 matching 10 bases. Trimming removed 5 bases from V and 7 bases from J; junction bases left unmatched: 11. This CDR3 comprises 16 residues. CDR1 KGHSH and CDR2 LQKENI come from the germline V gene. CDR3: CASSASTGGAGQPQHF. Written as DNA, the CDR3 is TGTGCCAGCTCAGCCTCGACAGGGGGCGCGGGACAGCCCCAGCATTTT.

A note on this clone: In the same sample, other DNA sequences code for this CDR3. J is TRBJ1-5 and V is TRBV5-1; 7 nucleotides agree with TRBD1. V was clipped by 0 bases and J by 2 bases; unmatched bases: 2. Germline assignment: CDR1 SGHRS and CDR2 YFSETQ. The CDR3 runs 15 residues. The CDR3 loop is CASSLDGQGNQPQHF. The CDR3, as DNA: TGCGCCAGCAGCTTGGACGGACAGGGCAATCAGCCCCAGCATTTT. The full variable domain, with the rest looked up from reference TRBV5-1 and TRBJ1-5, is KAGVTQTPRYLIKTRGQQVTLSCSPISGHRSVSWYQQTPGQGLQFLFEYFSETQRNKGNFPGRFSGRQFSNSRSEMNVSTLELGDSALYLCASSLDGQGNQPQHFGDGTRLSIL.

The rearrangement uses TRBV6-2 or TRBV6-3 and TRBJ2-1; 13 bases are shared with TRBD2. The junction had 14 bases not matched to a gene; V was cut back by 2 bases and J by 7 bases. This CDR3 has 19 residues. CDR1 is MNHEY, CDR2 SVGEGT, per germline. CDR3 in DNA: TGTGCCAGCAGTTACCTACCCCGGACTAGCGGGAGAACTTTGAATGAGCAGTTCTTC. This codes for CASSYLPRTSGRTLNEQFF.

The J gene is TRBJ1-5, the V gene TRBV28; possibly TRBD1 for D (5 bases). V was cut by 8 bases and J by 0 bases, with 14 bases left in between. Per the germline V gene, CDR1 is MDHEN and CDR2 is SYDVKM. The CDR3 has 15 amino acids. The chain's CDR3 is CASQRQFYSNQPQHF. In nucleotides, the CDR3 is TGTGCCAGCCAACGACAGTTCTATAGCAATCAGCCCCAGCATTTT.

This sequence joins TRBV2 and TRBJ1-4; 7 bases fit TRBD1. The trim removed 8 bases at V and 4 bases at J, leaving 7 bases unmatched. CDR3 length equals 14 residues. The germline gives CDR1 SNHLY, CDR2 FYNNEI. The chain's CDR3 is CASGYRGNNEKLFF. As DNA, the CDR3 is TGTGCCAGCGGTTACAGGGGTAATAATGAAAAACTGTTTTTT.